These 5 T cell receptor beta chains were sequenced from one sample in a study of blood T cell repertoires in COVID-19. Assay used: immunoSEQ multiplex PCR; TCRdb lists only in-frame clones, some missing. The sample yields more than 150,000 clones, more than 85% seen once. Sequenced material: peripheral blood. These receptors were obtained from a man aged 50 to 60 with acute or convalescent COVID-19.

The chain couples TRBV7-2 to TRBJ2-2; D is possibly TRBD2 (5 bases). The CDR3 extends over 15 amino acids. Trimming took off 3 bases at V and 5 bases at J, with 13 bases between the two ends. Germline CDR1 and CDR2: SGHTA and FQGNSA. The CDR3 coding sequence is TGTGCCAGCAGCTTTAAAATTGGGAGTACCGGGGAGCTGTTTTTT. Its protein is CASSFKIGSTGELFF.

V gene TRBV5-6 combines with J gene TRBJ2-1; D might be TRBD1 (5 bases). The CDR3 loop spans 14 amino acids. The germline V gene encodes CDR1 SGHDT and CDR2 YYEEEE. Trimming stripped 9 bases from V and 9 bases from J, with 22 bases between. CDR3: CATARPGFLGEQFF. CDR3 DNA sequence: TGTGCCACCGCCCGGCCAGGGTTTCTGGGTGAGCAGTTCTTC.

The V gene is TRBV7-2, the J gene TRBJ1-1; D is perhaps TRBD1 (5 bases). Germline V gives CDR1 SGHTA, CDR2 FQGNSA. Trimming removed 2 bases from V and 4 bases from J, with 11 bases in between. The CDR3 contains 14 residues. CDR3 DNA sequence: TGTGCCAGCAGCTTACAAGGCAGGGCCACTGAAGCTTTCTTT. As protein: CASSLQGRATEAFF.

The chain employs TRBV12-3 or TRBV12-4 and TRBJ2-5; 11 bases agree with TRBD2. This CDR3 is built from 12 residues. Unmatched junction bases numbered 1, after V lost 9 bases and J lost 4 bases. This chain's CDR3 is CASSGGGETQYF. The DNA of the CDR3 is TGTGCCAGTAGCGGGGGGGGAGAGACCCAGTACTTC.

The chain is built from TRBV27 and TRBJ1-3, with 9 positions matching TRBD1. This CDR3 region has 15 residues. With V trimmed by 4 bases and J by 4 bases, 5 bases remained unmatched. CDR1 MNHEY and CDR2 SMNVEV come from the germline V gene (reference sequence). CDR3 loop: CASSSGQGLGNTIYF. In DNA form, the CDR3 reads TGTGCCAGCAGTTCGGGACAGGGATTAGGAAACACCATATATTTT.